This T cell receptor beta chain was observed in a study of PD-1 blockade in classical Hodgkin lymphoma (dated by TCRdb to 2018 to 2020). About the study as a whole: Nivolumab dosing was 3 mg/kg intravenously every 2 weeks, continuing until either disease progression or unacceptable toxicity. The study used CyTOF and TCR beta sequencing to define a peripheral blood immune signature of response to PD-1 blockade in classical Hodgkin lymphoma.

Beyond this particular receptor, the publication reports: Among trial patients, those achieving complete response had baseline diversity similar to that of newly diagnosed patients, while diversity was significantly lower in partial responders and progressors. By C4D1, a significant rise was seen in CD4+ TCR diversity but not in CD8+ TCR diversity (p=0.0027 vs p=0.16), and the rise was most apparent among complete responders (p=0.02). Only a single clinical trial cohort was studied, and what caused the repertoire differences, possibly disease activity or prior therapy, remained undefined. Patients starting nivolumab less than 1 year after ASCT had lower diversity and were excluded from later analyses to avoid confounding by immune reconstitution. Newly diagnosed patients were reported to have lower baseline TCR diversity than healthy donors, and relapsed/refractory patients were reported to have lower baseline TCR diversity still.

The sample's time point label, in plain terms: cycle 1 day 1 (C1D1), immediately before nivolumab initiation. Every trial patient had relapsed following autologous stem cell transplantation, and prior brentuximab vedotin exposure was what differed among cohorts A, B and C. The trial cohort included some 53 patients with relapsed/refractory classical Hodgkin lymphoma, and each patient had a best overall response of complete response, partial response or progressive disease. In the multi-cohort phase II CheckMate 205 trial, trial patients received single-agent nivolumab. Best overall response was determined by an independent review committee according to the 2007 International Working Group response criteria. Trial PBMCs were collected immediately before nivolumab initiation (C1D1) and during therapy at cycle 2 day 1 and cycle 4 day 1. After peripheral blood was drawn into 8 mL Vacutainer Cell Preparation Tubes, PBMCs were isolated by centrifugation and then cryopreserved.

Comments on this clone: Its binding antigen is unknown. Within one base of it there is no much larger clone, and no base qualities were kept.

Taken from cysteine to phenylalanine, the CDR3 has 14 residues. The kept DNA is CDR3 alone, 42 bases in frame from the first base. CDR1 and CDR2 (MNHNY, SVGAGI) derive from the germline V gene (reference sequence). The junction shows trimming of 2 bases on V and 3 bases on J, plus 10 bases between the germline ends. Genomic DNA was extracted with the Qiagen DNeasy kit from unsorted PBMCs and from negatively selected CD4+ and CD8+ fractions. TCR beta CDR3 regions were subjected to amplification by immunoSEQ multiplex PCR with primers that anneal to V and J segments. A synthetic immune receptor repertoire was used to minimize amplification bias, and any residual bias was removed computationally once sequencing was done. Concerning the study's data processing: Custom Python scripts were used to quantify repertoire diversity as the Shannon entropy index. Unsorted, CD4+ and CD8+ repertoires were analyzed separately, except in combined analyses where CD4+ and CD8+ sequences were merged in silico. Clonal expansion was defined as at least a 2-fold frequency increase after treatment relative to C1D1, with a pseudocount of 0.5 for undetected baseline clones. Singleton clones were defined as clones with 0 or 1 copy at C1D1, and non-singleton clones were defined as clones with 2 or more copies. By matching protein sequences in sorted samples from the same patient, clones expanded in unsorted samples were annotated as CD4+, CD8+ or unknown. Wilcoxon tests on paired samples were used to test changes in diversity from C1D1 to C4D1. Here the immuneACCESS table is served through TCRdb, limited to in-frame sequences with V and J called. Missing clones are a known gap in these copies; in checked studies unresolved V genes cover under half, and the rest lacks a known reason. Clonal size and the V and J genes are those of that table, whereas D and trimming came from the DNA. This sample is represented by some 100,000 clones; around 90% of them were singletons. The ten largest account for 2.8% of the sample.

This TCR was recovered from a human donor with classical Hodgkin lymphoma. The specimen was peripheral blood mononuclear cells (PBMCs), collected at baseline. This chain is built from TRBV6-6 and TRBJ1-2, with no D gene named confidently. CDR3 sequence: CASSYRPFDYGYTF. The DNA is as follows: TGTGCCAGCAGTTACAGGCCTTTTGACTATGGCTACACCTTC.